A single sample is the source of the 25 T cell receptor beta chains below, sequenced in a study of monozygotic twins with inflammatory bowel disease. TCRdb reprocessed the 5' RACE reads, with one entry per CDR3 protein and no DNA. The sample's table shows 440,000 or so distinct CDR3 sequences. Sequencing input: blood. The source of these receptors is a human donor with ulcerative colitis or Crohn's disease, or a healthy co-twin of an affected twin (not recorded which).

The V and J genes are TRBV28 and TRBJ2-3; TCRdb indicates TRBD1, and absent DNA this call remains unverified. The CDR3 covers 16 residues. The germline V gene encodes CDR1 MDHEN and CDR2 SYDVKM. The CDR3 loop is CASRQGGGVSTDTQYF. Variable domain in full (rest from reference TRBV28 and TRBJ2-3): DVKVTQSSRYLVKRTGEKVFLECVQDMDHENMFWYRQDPGLGLRLIYFSYDVKMKEKGDIPEGYSVSREKKERFSLILESASTNQTSMYLCASRQGGGVSTDTQYFGPGTRLTVL.

The J gene is TRBJ2-1, the V gene TRBV7-9; with no DNA, the TCRdb D assignment of TRBD1 cannot be verified. The CDR3 is made up of 13 amino acids. Germline V gene data show CDR1 as SEHNR and CDR2 as FQNEAQ (reference sequence). CDR3 residues: CASSLGTGTKEFF.

The chain uses TRBV5-4 and TRBJ2-5; TCRdb's assignment of TRBD2 cannot be checked, as there is no DNA. CDR3 size: 15 residues. Germline CDR1 SGHNT, CDR2 YYREEE (reference sequence). This chain's CDR3 is CASTGGSGTQETQYF.

V gene TRBV7-2 combines with J gene TRBJ2-3. The CDR3 spans 15 residues. Germline values: CDR1 SGHTA, CDR2 FQGNSA. CDR3 loop: CASSLLGTSTDTQYF.

This chain links TRBV15 with TRBJ2-2; the D call of TRBD1 rests on TCRdb alone, since no DNA is present to check it. The CDR3 covers 17 residues. Germline CDR1 and CDR2: LNHNV and YYDKDF (reference sequence). CDR3 protein: CATSRAWTGMNTGELFF.

CDR3: CASSITGGSNEQFF. This rearrangement joins TRBV5-4 to TRBJ2-1; TCRdb's assignment of TRBD1 cannot be checked, as there is no DNA. This CDR3 has 14 amino acids. The V gene's germline CDR1 is SGHNT and CDR2 YYREEE (reference sequence).

The V call is TRBV12-3 or TRBV12-4, the J call TRBJ1-2. The CDR3 totals 13 residues. The CDR3 region is CASSLVISNGYTF.

The rearrangement links TRBV7-2 to TRBJ2-3; without DNA, the TCRdb call of TRBD2 cannot be checked. CDR3 size: 17 residues. Germline CDR1 SGHTA, CDR2 FQGNSA. The CDR3 is CASSLAEAGLGTDTQYF.

This sequence joins TRBV7-9 and TRBJ2-7; the D call of TRBD1 rests on TCRdb alone, since no DNA is present to check it. CDR1 and CDR2 from the germline V gene are SEHNR and FQNEAQ (reference sequence). The CDR3 spans 15 residues. CDR3 protein: CASSQHRDRGYEQYF.

This chain connects TRBV5-1 to TRBJ1-4; the D call from TCRdb, TRBD1, cannot be confirmed without DNA. CDR1 is SGHRS and CDR2 is YFSETQ in the germline V gene. The CDR3 runs to 15 residues. CDR3 loop: CASSLGTVQGEKLFF.

This chain joins TRBV12-3 or TRBV12-4 and TRBJ2-7. This CDR3 contains 12 residues. The CDR3: CASSSNLYEQYF.

The V call is TRBV24-1, the J call TRBJ2-1; TCRdb reports TRBD2, a call that lacks DNA to check it against. Per germline, CDR1 KGHDR and CDR2 SFDVKD. CDR3 length equals 18 residues. CDR3 region: CATSALTSGSRSYNEQFF.

The chain links TRBV20-1 to TRBJ1-2; TCRdb outputs TRBD1, but without DNA this stays unchecked. CDR1 and CDR2 (germline): DFQATT, SNEGSKA (reference sequence). The CDR3 has 13 residues. CDR3 region: CSARLQGVRGYTF.

The rearrangement uses TRBV7-3 and TRBJ2-3. The CDR3 contains 16 residues. Germline-derived CDR1 and CDR2 are SGHTA and FQGTGA. The CDR3 reads CASSLNPGSSTDTQYF.

The chain recombines TRBV19 with TRBJ1-2. Germline assignment: CDR1 LNHDA and CDR2 SQIVND (reference sequence). The CDR3 sequence is 12 residues long. The CDR3: CASMDPNYGYTF. The complete variable domain, with remaining parts taken from reference TRBV19 and TRBJ1-2, reads DGGITQSPKYLFRKEGQNVTLSCEQNLNHDAMYWYRQDPGQGLRLIYYSQIVNDFQKGDIAEGYSVSREKKESFPLTVTSAQKNPTAFYLCASMDPNYGYTFGSGTRLTVV.

The V call is TRBV3-1, the J call TRBJ2-1; no DNA is available, so the TRBD1 call from TCRdb remains unchecked. Germline values: CDR1 LGHDT, CDR2 YNNKEL (reference sequence). The CDR3 sequence is 15 residues long. CDR3 sequence: CASSIGLSPGGEQFF.

The chain combines TRBV7-8 with TRBJ2-2; TCRdb returns TRBD1, unconfirmable since there is no DNA. This CDR3 spans 17 amino acids. Germline V gene data show CDR1 as SGHVS and CDR2 as FQNEAQ. CDR3 in amino acids: CASSGTRDKQNTGELFF.

This rearrangement joins TRBV21-1 to TRBJ1-4; the TCRdb D gene call, TRBD1, has no DNA to confirm it. TRBV21-1 is a known pseudogene. The CDR3 is 19 amino acids. The CDR3 sequence: CASSKEGSGQGLFNEKLFF.

The V call is TRBV21-1, the J call TRBJ1-3. TRBV21-1 is marked as a pseudogene. This CDR3 spans 16 amino acids. CDR3 sequence: CASSKAGQSSGNTIYF.

The chain has TRBV11-1 and TRBJ2-1; absent DNA, TCRdb's TRBD1 call cannot be checked. Germline loops: CDR1 SGHAT, CDR2 FQDESV (reference sequence). The CDR3 runs 18 residues. CDR3 region: CASSLEGPRGRSYNEQFF.

The rearrangement links TRBV29-1 to TRBJ2-3; TCRdb lists TRBD1, though no DNA is available to test this call. The CDR3 has 14 amino acids. Germline CDR1 is SQVTM and CDR2 is ANQGSEA. CDR3: CSVSWGRSTDTQYF.

J is TRBJ1-3 and V is TRBV18; without DNA, the TCRdb call of TRBD1 cannot be checked. The CDR3 has 13 amino acids. Per the germline V gene, CDR1 is KGHSH and CDR2 is LQKENI. This CDR3 is CASSPDTSYTIYF.

The chain recombines TRBV10-3 with TRBJ2-3; TCRdb outputs TRBD2, but without DNA this stays unchecked. The CDR3 runs 17 residues. Germline V gene data show CDR1 as ENHRY and CDR2 as SYGVKD. The chain's CDR3 is CATNGGSGGNSTDTQYF.

The rearrangement links TRBV7-2 to TRBJ2-2. Germline loops: CDR1 SGHTA, CDR2 FQGNSA. The CDR3 consists of 13 residues. The CDR3 loop is CASKVGSNGELFF.

The chain employs TRBV6-5 and TRBJ2-2; TCRdb's D call of TRBD2 is untestable without DNA. This CDR3 comprises 15 residues. Looked up from germline, CDR1 is MNHEY and CDR2 is SVGAGI. CDR3 sequence: CASSSPGLKDGELFF.